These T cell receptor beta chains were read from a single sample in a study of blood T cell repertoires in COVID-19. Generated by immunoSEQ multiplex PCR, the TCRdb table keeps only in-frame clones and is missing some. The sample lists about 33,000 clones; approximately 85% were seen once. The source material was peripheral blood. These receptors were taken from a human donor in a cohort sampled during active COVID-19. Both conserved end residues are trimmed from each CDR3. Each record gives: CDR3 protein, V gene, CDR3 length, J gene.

ASSNGQGRETQY TRBV5-1 12 TRBJ2-5
ASSFVSSTDTQY TRBV7-9 12 TRBJ2-3
ASSYGQGNEKLF TRBV6-5 12 TRBJ1-4
ASTRQRSTNEKLF TRBV2 13 TRBJ1-4
ATLTGTEGEQY TRBV6-5 11 TRBJ2-7
ASSRTGTAYGYT TRBV19 12 TRBJ1-2
ASSPLQGETIYEQY TRBV18 14 TRBJ2-7
ASSLVGSVGGELF TRBV13 13 TRBJ2-2
ASSEAGGPYEQY TRBV6-1 12 TRBJ2-7
AAIPGAGNTIY TRBV30 11 TRBJ1-3
ASSQDFPGGSYEQY TRBV4-1 14 TRBJ2-7
ATRGGSNQPQH TRBV28 11 TRBJ1-5
AWSEGDKYQETQY TRBV30 13 TRBJ2-5
SVRQGPYEQY TRBV29-1 10 TRBJ2-7
ASSPRGQGQNTEAF TRBV18 14 TRBJ1-1
ASRGLAGPGELF TRBV2 12 TRBJ2-2
AWSPPRQGFGELF TRBV30 13 TRBJ2-2
ASSLGQKNQPQH TRBV7-8 12 TRBJ1-5
ASRGQGAGEQF TRBV10-2 11 TRBJ2-1
ASSPTRGYEQY TRBV12-3/TRBV12-4 11 TRBJ2-7
ASSLGYGTGGDTQY TRBV7-3 14 TRBJ2-3
ASSQDLREQY TRBV4-1 10 TRBJ2-7
ASSRGTDTQY TRBV9 10 TRBJ2-3
ATHRENEQF TRBV11-2 9 TRBJ2-1
SVSDTQY TRBV20-1 7 TRBJ2-3
ASSITSGSNEQF TRBV19 12 TRBJ2-1
ASSSSGTGPQPQH TRBV11-2 13 TRBJ1-5
ASSVGQNHEKLF TRBV11-2 12 TRBJ1-4
ASSDNRATGELF TRBV6-1 12 TRBJ2-2
ASSVGPGKYEQF TRBV9 12 TRBJ2-1
ASSAPQGVNQPQH TRBV28 13 TRBJ1-5
ASSYGQGPGEKLF TRBV5-1 13 TRBJ1-4
ATSDSRSGDTEAF TRBV24-1 13 TRBJ1-1
ATAWTSGWDEQY TRBV27 12 TRBJ2-7
ASTRDKNTEAF TRBV5-1 11 TRBJ1-1
ASSYGREGNGYT TRBV6-5 12 TRBJ1-2
ASSQDLAPGYGYT TRBV4-1 13 TRBJ1-2
ASAGRDQETQY TRBV11-3 11 TRBJ2-5